Below are 8 T cell receptor beta chains sequenced from a single sample in a study of T-cell reconstitution after alpha-beta-depleted transplantation in children. Library preparation (for TCRbeta) was performed with unique molecular identifiers. TCRdb re-called the PCR reads through MiXCR, storing one row per CDR3 protein. The table lists some 520,000 distinct CDR3 sequences, 32% of them singletons, with under 3% in the top ten. The sample in question was PBMCs from the stem cell graft donor, obtained from the stem cell graft. All receptors come from a human donor who donated a stem cell graft to a child with aplastic anemia.

This clonotype has only a few counts. This chain's CDR3 is CATSDPNLAGVKNEQFF. CDR3 nucleotide sequence: TGTGCCACCAGTGATCCCAATCTAGCGGGAGTGAAGAATGAGCAGTTCTTC. The chain recombines TRBV24-1 with TRBJ2-1, with TRBD2 identical over 10 bases. Unmatched junction bases numbered 11, after V lost 3 bases and J lost 7 bases. CDR3 length equals 17 residues. CDR1 and CDR2 from the germline V gene are KGHDR and SFDVKD.

The gene calls are TRBV11-1 and TRBJ1-5, with D perhaps matching TRBD1 (5 bases). With 2 bases removed from V and 0 bases from J, the gap between germline ends came to 20 bases. This CDR3 spans 19 amino acids. CDR1 SGHAT and CDR2 FQDESV come from the germline V gene (reference sequence). CDR3 region: CASSLSTGFGGYSNQPQHF. CDR3 DNA: TGTGCCAGCAGCTTATCAACTGGATTCGGGGGGTATAGCAATCAGCCCCAGCATTTT.

The rearrangement uses TRBV12-3 or TRBV12-4 and TRBJ2-7; D perhaps matches TRBD1 (5 bases). CDR3 size: 11 residues. The V and J ends lost 6 bases and 7 bases respectively, with 10 bases between them. In DNA form, the CDR3 reads TGTGCCAGCAGCCAGGGTTGGGAGCAGTACGTC. Protein product: CASSQGWEQYV.

This clonotype was seen a few times. The chain links TRBV20-1 to TRBJ2-3; D perhaps matches TRBD2 (6 bases). V was cut by 2 bases and J by 4 bases, with 22 bases left in between. This CDR3 is 17 amino acids long. Looked up from germline, CDR1 is DFQATT and CDR2 is SNEGSKA (reference sequence). Written as DNA, the CDR3 is TGCAGTGCTAGAAGATATGGTGCGGCGGGAACAGCAGATACGCAGTATTTT. This codes for CSARRYGAAGTADTQYF.

The chain recombines TRBV6-1 with TRBJ2-1, with 8 bases identical to TRBD2. The V and J ends lost 2 bases and 0 bases, in that order; junction bases with no gene match: 3. This CDR3 contains 16 residues. From germline, CDR1 is MNHNS and CDR2 SASEGT. This CDR3 is CASSETSGSSYNEQFF. The CDR3 DNA reads TGTGCCAGCAGTGAAACCAGCGGGAGCTCCTACAATGAGCAGTTCTTC.

The chain uses TRBV3-1 and TRBJ2-6, with a tentative D call TRBD1 (5 bases). This CDR3 contains 17 residues. Germline assignment: CDR1 LGHDT and CDR2 YNNKEL (reference sequence). V lost 4 bases and J lost 1, with 14 bases in between. The CDR3 spells CASSRGLSASGANVLTF. The CDR3 nucleotides read TGTGCCAGCAGCCGGGGCCTCTCGGCATCTGGGGCCAACGTCCTGACTTTC.

This clonotype was counted a few times. This sequence joins TRBV12-3 or TRBV12-4 and TRBJ2-6; D gene ambiguous. The CDR3 is 14 amino acids. V was cut by 0 bases and J by 7 bases, with 7 bases left in between. The CDR3 sequence: CASSLASNANVLTF. CDR3 DNA: TGTGCCAGCAGTTTAGCGAGCAACGCCAACGTCCTGACTTTC.

The V call is TRBV6-2 or TRBV6-3, the J call TRBJ2-1; 10 positions agree with TRBD2. The junction had 21 bases not matched to a gene; V was cut back by 6 bases and J by 10 bases. This CDR3 region has 18 residues. In germline, CDR1 is MNHEY, CDR2 SVGEGT. In DNA, the CDR3 is TGTGCCAGCAGCCCCACGGCCCGAATCTTTAGCGGGAGGATAGAGCAGTTCTTC. Translating gives CASSPTARIFSGRIEQFF.